These T cell receptor beta chains were read from a single sample in a study of OX40 agonist ivuxolimab in advanced cancers. The data were produced by immunoSEQ multiplex PCR, yet TCRdb's version contains in-frame clones alone and is incomplete. Altogether tens of thousands of clones are present, about 88% being singletons, with the ten largest covering over 0.35%. The source was CD4+ or CD8+ T cells sorted from blood, collected in a trial of the OX40 agonist ivuxolimab. All receptors come from an adult with an advanced solid tumor such as melanoma, head and neck, liver or kidney cancer. Both conserved end residues are part of each CDR3. Fields, in order: D gene, clone size, V gene, J gene, CDR3 DNA, CDR3 protein. The D gene is left open where the match is weak. The size of a clone is reported for some rows only, either as once, few or many, or as a class for expanded clones.

TRBD1	NA	TRBV7-2	TRBJ2-7	TGTGCCAGCAGCTTAATGGGACAGGGGTACGAGCAGTACTTC	CASSLMGQGYEQYF
NA	NA	TRBV10-2	TRBJ1-5	TGCGCCAGCAGGCTACAGGGCCGCAATCAGCCCCAGCATTTT	CASRLQGRNQPQHF
NA	once	TRBV2	TRBJ2-5	TGTGCCAGCAGTGGGTCCGAGACCCAGTACTTC	CASSGSETQYF
TRBD1	few	TRBV6-6	TRBJ1-1	TGTGCCAGCAGTTACCCCGGGACAGGGGAGGGGGCTGAAGCTTTCTTT	CASSYPGTGEGAEAFF
NA	NA	TRBV19	TRBJ1-1	TGTGCCAGTAGCCCGCTGGACAGCCCTAAGACTGAAGCTTTCTTT	CASSPLDSPKTEAFF
NA	NA	TRBV5-1	TRBJ2-1	TGCGCCAGCAGCTTGTGGGGGGATGAGCAGTTCTTC	CASSLWGDEQFF
NA	NA	TRBV18	TRBJ1-2	TGTGCCAGCTCACCAAACAGGGATAACTATGGCTACACCTTC	CASSPNRDNYGYTF
NA	NA	TRBV6-4	TRBJ2-3	TGTGCCAGCAGTGACGCCGCAGGGGCAGATACGCAGTATTTT	CASSDAAGADTQYF
TRBD1	NA	TRBV7-9	TRBJ1-4	TGTGCCAGCAGCGATGGGACAGCCGCAACTAATGAAAAACTGTTTTTT	CASSDGTAATNEKLFF
TRBD1	NA	TRBV19	TRBJ1-6	TGTGCCAGTTCCGACTGGGACAGGCTTAATAATTCACCCCTCCACTTT	CASSDWDRLNNSPLHF
NA	once	TRBV18	TRBJ2-2	TGTGCCAGCTCACCAGGGTGGTTCACCGGGGAGCTGTTTTTT	CASSPGWFTGELFF
TRBD2	NA	TRBV7-8	TRBJ2-1	TGTGCCAGCAGTCAGGGACTAGCGGGAGGTTATGAGCAGTTCTTC	CASSQGLAGGYEQFF
TRBD1	NA	TRBV19	TRBJ1-1	TGTGCCAGTAGTATGGTAGGGACAGGGGGCCTGGAAGCTTTCTTT	CASSMVGTGGLEAFF
TRBD1	NA	TRBV2	TRBJ2-7	TGTGCCAGCAGTGACAGTCAGGGGGCCTACGAGCAGTACTTC	CASSDSQGAYEQYF
NA	NA	TRBV18	TRBJ2-1	TGTGCCAGCTCACCACAGGATTTAGCGGCGGGCTACAATGAGCAGTTCTTC	CASSPQDLAAGYNEQFF
TRBD1	once	TRBV18	TRBJ1-1	TGTGCCAGCTCAGAGGGACAGGGGGCGACTGAAGCTTTCTTT	CASSEGQGATEAFF
NA	NA	TRBV7-8	TRBJ2-7	TGTGCCAGCAGCATCGGACACAGCGCGGGGGAGCAGTACTTC	CASSIGHSAGEQYF
TRBD2	NA	TRBV9	TRBJ2-1	TGTGCCAGCAGCCCAGCGGGAGGGGGAGACAATGAGCAGTTCTTC	CASSPAGGGDNEQFF
NA	NA	TRBV10-3	TRBJ2-6	TGTGCCATTCCGGCCAGCTCTGGGGCCAACGTCCTGACTTTC	CAIPASSGANVLTF
NA	few	TRBV19	TRBJ1-1	TGTGCCAGTAGTATTGACGGCAGACCGAACACTGAAGCTTTCTTT	CASSIDGRPNTEAFF
NA	NA	TRBV4-1	TRBJ1-1	TGCGCCAGCAGCCAAATTTTGTCAGTAAACACTGAAGCTTTCTTT	CASSQILSVNTEAFF
NA	NA	TRBV7-9	TRBJ2-6	TGTGCCAGCAGCCCAGAGAGGGGTGGGGCCAACGTCCTGACTTTC	CASSPERGGANVLTF
TRBD1	NA	TRBV19	TRBJ2-3	TGTGCCAGTAGTATAAGAGGTGGACAGGGGCAGGGGTCAGATACGCAGTATTTT	CASSIRGGQGQGSDTQYF
NA	NA	TRBV18	TRBJ2-7	TGTGCCAGCTCCCGAGGGGAGGCCGACGAGCAGTACTTC	CASSRGEADEQYF
NA	NA	TRBV25-1	TRBJ2-5	TGCGCCACCACGGCAGGGACGGAAGAGACCCAGTACTTC	CATTAGTEETQYF
NA	NA	TRBV6-5	TRBJ2-7	TGTGCCAGCGGTCTGGCCTACGAGCAGTACTTC	CASGLAYEQYF
TRBD1	NA	TRBV7-9	TRBJ1-4	TGTGCCAGCAGCTCGGACAGGGGACTCGAAAAACTGTTTTTT	CASSSDRGLEKLFF
NA	NA	TRBV28	TRBJ1-1	TGTGCCAGCAGTCCATACATCATTTTGAACACTGAAGCTTTCTTT	CASSPYIILNTEAFF
TRBD2	once	TRBV5-1	TRBJ2-2	TGCGCCAGCAGTCTAGCGGGAGAGGTCGGGGAGCTGTTTTTT	CASSLAGEVGELFF
NA	NA	TRBV25-1	TRBJ2-7	TGTGCCAGCACCACCCCGGGAACCTACGAGCAGTACTTC	CASTTPGTYEQYF
TRBD2	NA	TRBV7-2	TRBJ2-7	TGTGCCAGCAGCTCGGGACTACAATCCTACGAGCAGTACTTC	CASSSGLQSYEQYF
NA	NA	TRBV29-1	TRBJ1-1	TGCAGCGTGCGTAGGGGGACCACTGAAGCTTTCTTT	CSVRRGTTEAFF
NA	few	TRBV19	TRBJ2-1	TGTGCCAGTACCTCGGACAGTTCCTACAATGAGCAGTTCTTC	CASTSDSSYNEQFF
TRBD2	NA	TRBV2	TRBJ2-3	TGTGCCAGCAGGGGGACTAGCACCCGAGTGGATACGCAGTATTTT	CASRGTSTRVDTQYF
TRBD2	few	TRBV6-1	TRBJ2-7	TGTGCCAGCAGAGGGCGGACTAGCGGGAGCAGCGAGCAGTACTTC	CASRGRTSGSSEQYF
TRBD1	NA	TRBV9	TRBJ2-2	TGTGCCAGCAGCCTCCGGACAGGGTGGAACACCGGGGAGCTGTTTTTT	CASSLRTGWNTGELFF
NA	NA	TRBV7-9	TRBJ1-1	TGTGCCAGCAGAAAAAGTGGGATATCCACTGAAGCTTTCTTT	CASRKSGISTEAFF
TRBD2	NA	TRBV19	TRBJ2-7	TGTGCCAGTAGTATAGGGCGGGAGAGCGAGCAGTACTTC	CASSIGRESEQYF
NA	once	TRBV5-8	TRBJ2-7	TGTGCCAACGCCCCGGCATTCTCCTACGAGCAGTACTTC	CANAPAFSYEQYF
NA	NA	TRBV18	TRBJ1-2	TGTGCCAGCTCACCACGGGACACCGACTATGGCTACACCTTC	CASSPRDTDYGYTF
NA	NA	TRBV6-5	TRBJ1-2	TGTGCCAGCAGCCCTGCCGGGACTACCTATGGCTACACCTTC	CASSPAGTTYGYTF
TRBD2	once	TRBV7-9	TRBJ2-1	TGTGCCAGCAGCGAAAGCGGGAGGTCGGCCGATGAGCAGTTCTTC	CASSESGRSADEQFF